The entry below gives a single TCR beta chain sequence along with its context. The CDR3 consists of 17 residues. Looked up from germline, CDR1 is SNHLY and CDR2 is FYNNEI. V was cut by 3 bases and J by 2 bases, with 19 bases left in between. The sample originates from a study of T cell changes during pregnancy in multiple sclerosis. Clones were read by immunoSEQ multiplex PCR, and TCRdb kept only the in-frame ones, dropping some. The repertoire holds about 47,000 clones, with roughly nine tenths as singletons. This specimen consisted of CD8+ T cells from peripheral blood mononuclear cells, obtained in the second trimester of pregnancy. The sequence derives from a female donor with multiple sclerosis, enrolled in a pregnancy study. The chain uses TRBV2 and TRBJ1-2; D might be TRBD1 (5 bases). In nucleotides, the CDR3 is TGTGCCAGCAGTGAGGACACCTTCTTAGACTTAAACTATGGCTACACCTTC. Amino acids: CASSEDTFLDLNYGYTF.